The 30 T cell receptor beta chains in this list originate from one sample, sequenced in a study of identical twins (dated by TCRdb to the mid-2010s). The library was prepared using 5' RACE. The instrument given in TCRdb is Illumina HiSeq 2000. In-frame beta chains were kept once TCRdb had trimmed the public reads at Q25 with fastp and called clones with MiXCR. Each entry merges the rows of one CDR3 protein and shows their most common DNA and genes. This sample gives 250,000 or so distinct CDR3 sequences in total; 6.5% to 9.5% of them show up just once. Less than 4% of the sample is in the top ten clones. This sample also belongs to another study, concerning yellow fever vaccine responses in identical twins.

Source material: CD8+ T cells sorted from blood. These TCRs come from a young woman in good health.

In its sample, this clonotype was seen many times. The chain is built from TRBV29-1 and TRBJ2-1; either TRBD1 or TRBD2 may supply D (5 bases each). The CDR3 totals 13 residues. Between the trimmed V and J ends, which lost 7 bases and 4 bases, there was a span of 14 bases. Germline values: CDR1 SQVTM, CDR2 ANQGSEA. The CDR3 sequence is CSARDPNYNEQFF. The DNA of the CDR3 is TGCAGCGCCCGGGACCCAAATTACAATGAGCAGTTCTTC.

This clonotype was found a few times. The V and J genes are TRBV5-1 and TRBJ2-7, with D possibly being TRBD1 (6 bases). Trimming removed 0 bases at V and 1 base at J, with 11 bases between. Germline V gene sequence: CDR1 SGHRS, CDR2 YFSETQ. The CDR3 loop spans 15 amino acids. The CDR3 nucleotides read TGCGCCAGCAGCTTGGAACACAGGGCGTCCTACGAGCAGTACTTC. Protein sequence: CASSLEHRASYEQYF. The full variable domain, rest sourced from reference TRBV5-1 and TRBJ2-7, is KAGVTQTPRYLIKTRGQQVTLSCSPISGHRSVSWYQQTPGQGLQFLFEYFSETQRNKGNFPGRFSGRQFSNSRSEMNVSTLELGDSALYLCASSLEHRASYEQYFGPGTRLTVT.

The chain uses TRBV4-1 and TRBJ2-7; 12 bases match TRBD2. The V gene end was trimmed by 1 base and the J gene end by 3 bases; junction bases not matched to a gene: 4. The CDR3 is 16 amino acids. CDR1 MGHRA and CDR2 YSYEKL come from the germline V gene. Here the CDR3 reads CASSQVGLAGLYEQYF. The CDR3 nucleotides read TGCGCCAGCAGCCAAGTGGGACTAGCGGGCCTCTACGAGCAGTACTTC.

This rearrangement joins TRBV28 to TRBJ2-1, with D possibly matching TRBD1 (6 bases). V lost 1 base and J lost 10, with 17 bases in between. The length of the CDR3 is 15 residues. Germline V gene data show CDR1 as MDHEN and CDR2 as SYDVKM. CDR3 sequence: CASSLYREHTDEQFF. The CDR3, as DNA: TGTGCCAGCAGTTTATACAGGGAGCACACAGACGAGCAGTTCTTC.

This clonotype was recorded many times. The chain uses TRBV28 and TRBJ2-1; D is unclear. Per germline, CDR1 MDHEN and CDR2 SYDVKM. The V end lost 3 bases, the J end lost 5 bases, and 5 bases lay between the germline ends. The CDR3 is 12 residues long. CDR3 coding DNA: TGTGCCAGCAGTTTGCCCAACAATGAGCAGTTCTTC. Translating it yields CASSLPNNEQFF.

This clonotype was counted many times. V usage is TRBV6-2 or TRBV6-3 and J usage is TRBJ2-7, with 7 bases identical to TRBD2. Germline loops: CDR1 MNHEY, CDR2 SVGEGT. The CDR3 consists of 14 residues. V shed 2 bases, J shed 1 base, and the junction held 2 bases outside the gene matches. The CDR3 spells CASSYAGESYEQYF. The DNA for the CDR3 is TGTGCCAGCAGTTACGCGGGGGAATCCTACGAGCAGTACTTC.

At least ten counts were recorded for this clonotype. V and J are TRBV7-9 and TRBJ2-7; 11 positions match TRBD2. The ends lost 5 bases at V and 2 bases at J; junction bases unmatched: 2. CDR1 SEHNR and CDR2 FQNEAQ come from the germline V gene (reference sequence). There are 14 residues in the CDR3. The CDR3 reads CASSGTSGPYEQYF. The CDR3 nucleotides read TGTGCCAGCAGCGGGACTAGCGGACCCTACGAGCAGTACTTC.

This clonotype was observed at least ten times. The chain employs TRBV12-3 or TRBV12-4 and TRBJ2-3, with D possibly being TRBD2 (5 bases). Trimming took 8 bases from V and 0 from J, leaving 9 bases between them. The CDR3 runs 13 residues. CDR3 region: CASLGVSTDTQYF. The CDR3, as DNA: TGTGCCAGCCTCGGGGTTAGCACAGATACGCAGTATTTT.

V is TRBV29-1 and J is TRBJ2-7, with 9 bases matching TRBD2. Germline V gene data show CDR1 as SQVTM and CDR2 as ANQGSEA. CDR3 size: 12 residues. The V segment lost 7 bases and the J segment 3 bases; nucleotides outside the gene matches: 4. CDR3 DNA: TGCAGCGCCGCGGGGGGGAACTACGAGCAGTACTTC. It codes for CSAAGGNYEQYF.

The table lists this clonotype with a few counts. This chain uses TRBV20-1 with TRBJ2-2; D unclear. Germline V gene sequence: CDR1 DFQATT, CDR2 SNEGSKA (reference sequence). The CDR3 is 12 residues long. Deletions cut 3 bases from V and 1 base from J, with 3 bases between. CDR3 nucleotide sequence: TGCAGTGCTAGTCAGAACACCGGGGAGCTGTTTTTT. Protein product: CSASQNTGELFF.

This chain joins TRBV29-1 and TRBJ1-2; maybe TRBD1 (6 bases). V was trimmed by 0 bases and J by 2 bases, leaving 16 bases between them. The germline V gene encodes CDR1 SQVTM and CDR2 ANQGSEA. The CDR3 sequence is 16 residues long. In DNA, the CDR3 is TGCAGCGTTGAAGATGTTGCAGGGGTAACCAACTATGGCTACACCTTC. Its protein product is CSVEDVAGVTNYGYTF.

This clonotype showed up many times. The chain couples TRBV12-3 or TRBV12-4 to TRBJ2-2, with TRBD2 identical over 8 bases. Trimming at V came to 0 bases and at J to 6 bases, leaving 6 bases not matched to a gene. The CDR3 is 16 residues long. The DNA for the CDR3 is TGTGCCAGCAGTTTAGCTAGCGGGACGGGCCCCGGGGAGCTGTTTTTT. It is translated as CASSLASGTGPGELFF.

This clonotype has only a few counts. The chain joins TRBV6-5 to TRBJ2-1; TRBD1 matches at 7 bases. Per the germline V gene, CDR1 is MNHEY and CDR2 is SVGAGI. V lost 4 bases to trimming and J lost 15 bases; unmatched junction nucleotides: 12. The CDR3 spans 13 residues. The CDR3: CASSSIARDSRFF. The DNA for the CDR3 is TGTGCCAGCAGTTCCATCGCACGGGACAGCCGGTTCTTC.

This sequence joins TRBV20-1 and TRBJ2-7; D possibly corresponds to TRBD1 (9 bases). With 6 bases removed from V and 4 bases from J, the gap between germline ends came to 19 bases. The CDR3 sequence is 14 residues long. CDR1 and CDR2 (germline): DFQATT, SNEGSKA (reference sequence). CDR3 bases: TGCAGTGCAACGGGACAGGGCGGGGGGTACGAGCAGTACTTC. This translates into CSATGQGGGYEQYF.

V and J are TRBV20-1 and TRBJ2-7; no firm D call. The CDR3 contains 13 residues. V dropped 0 bases and J dropped 3 bases, with 9 bases sitting between them. Germline CDR1 DFQATT, CDR2 SNEGSKA (reference sequence). CDR3 nucleotides: TGCAGTGCTAGAGATCGGACGATCTACGAGCAGTACTTC. This codes for CSARDRTIYEQYF.

This clonotype occurred many times. DNA of the CDR3: TGTGCCAGCGGCTCGGGGACTTCCGACTACAATGAGCAGTTCTTC. It yields the protein CASGSGTSDYNEQFF. The chain uses TRBV11-2 and TRBJ2-1; D perhaps matches TRBD2 (6 bases). Germline V gene sequence: CDR1 SGHAT, CDR2 FQNNGV. V was pared by 8 bases and J by 3 bases, with 17 bases between. CDR3 length: 15 amino acids.

This chain joins TRBV7-2 and TRBJ2-2, with D perhaps TRBD2 (5 bases). In germline, CDR1 is SGHTA, CDR2 FQGNSA. The CDR3 totals 12 residues. For the CDR3, the DNA is TGTAGCATCTGGGAGTGGACCGGGGAGCTGTTTTTT. Amino acids: CSIWEWTGELFF.

Worth noting for this clonotype: A much larger clone differs from this one at a single base, so this may be a read error. The V call is TRBV4-1, the J call TRBJ2-1; 8 bases are shared with TRBD2. This CDR3 has 16 amino acids. In germline, CDR1 is MGHRA, CDR2 YSYEKL. The CDR3 DNA follows: TGCGCCAGCAGCCAAGATATAGCGGGGAACTACAAAGAGCAGTTCTTC. It translates to CASSQDIAGNYKEQFF.

The rearrangement links TRBV20-1 to TRBJ2-1, with 7 bases matching TRBD2. Germline V gives CDR1 DFQATT, CDR2 SNEGSKA (reference sequence). Unmatched junction bases numbered 13, after V lost 3 bases and J lost 8 bases. There are 15 residues in the CDR3. DNA for the CDR3: TGCAGTGCTAGTGGGGGGGTAGCTTGGCTCGATGAGCAGTTCTTC. Its translation is CSASGGVAWLDEQFF.

The J gene is TRBJ2-7, the V gene TRBV9; 9 bases are a match to TRBD1. The CDR3 is 15 amino acids. V was pared by 0 bases and J by 3 bases, with 4 bases of the junction left unmatched. In germline, CDR1 is SGDLS, CDR2 YYNGEE. CDR3 region: CASSVGTGGGYEQYF. The CDR3, as DNA: TGTGCCAGCAGCGTAGGTACAGGGGGCGGCTACGAGCAGTACTTC.

There are a few counts of this clonotype. The chain uses TRBV18 and TRBJ2-7; 7 bases fit TRBD1. Losses at the gene ends were 0 bases for V and 4 bases for J; bases not matched to a gene: 6. The germline gives CDR1 KGHSH, CDR2 LQKENI. CDR3 length: 15 amino acids. The CDR3 DNA reads as TGTGCCAGCTCACCACCGGGGGCAGGGGGATACGAGCAGTACTTC. It translates to CASSPPGAGGYEQYF.

The chain links TRBV6-4 to TRBJ2-1, with 12 positions matching TRBD1. Germline loops: CDR1 MRHNA, CDR2 SNTAGT. The V and J ends lost 2 bases and 7 bases, in that order; junction bases with no gene match: 6. This CDR3 contains 16 residues. CDR3 DNA sequence: TGTGCCAGCAGTGACGCACCGGGACAGGGGGCAAATGAGCAGTTCTTC. This encodes CASSDAPGQGANEQFF.

This clonotype was seen more than once but under ten times. CDR3 bases: TGTGCCAGCAGCCCTTCAGACGGGAGAACCAAAAACATTCAGTACTTC. It is translated as CASSPSDGRTKNIQYF. J is TRBJ2-4 and V is TRBV7-9; tentative D call: TRBD2 (6 bases). This CDR3 region has 16 residues. Trimming cost V 5 bases and J 2 bases, with 16 bases left between them. Germline loops: CDR1 SEHNR, CDR2 FQNEAQ (reference sequence).

This clonotype was observed at least ten times. This chain connects TRBV28 to TRBJ2-3, with D tentatively TRBD1 (6 bases). V dropped 11 bases and J dropped 3 bases, with 18 bases sitting between them. The CDR3 extends over 14 amino acids. Germline V CDR1 and CDR2: MDHEN, SYDVKM. The CDR3 DNA reads TGTGCCGGACGGGCGCAGGGGCGGACAGATACGCAGTATTTT. Its protein product is CAGRAQGRTDTQYF.

This clonotype was detected only a few times. The chain has TRBV4-3 and TRBJ2-3, with TRBD1 identical over 7 bases. Losses at the gene ends were 4 bases for V and 9 bases for J; bases not matched to a gene: 19. Per the germline V gene, CDR1 is LGHNA and CDR2 is YSLEER. This CDR3 contains 17 residues. CDR3 protein: CASSRGQGVGPTGTQYF. The CDR3, as DNA: TGCGCCAGCAGCCGAGGTCAGGGGGTAGGCCCCACCGGGACGCAGTATTTT.

This clonotype was detected ten times or more. The chain links TRBV11-2 to TRBJ2-1, with D uncertain. From germline, CDR1 is SGHAT and CDR2 FQNNGV. The CDR3 spans 16 residues. With 2 bases removed from V and 2 bases from J, the gap between germline ends came to 13 bases. As DNA, the CDR3 is TGTGCCAGCAGCTTAAATTTCCTAGAGGCCTACAATGAGCAGTTCTTC. Residues: CASSLNFLEAYNEQFF. Drawing the rest from reference TRBV11-2 and TRBJ2-1, the complete variable domain is EAGVAQSPRYKIIEKRQSVAFWCNPISGHATLYWYQQILGQGPKLLIQFQNNGVVDDSQLPKDRFSAERLKGVDSTLKIQPAKLEDSAVYLCASSLNFLEAYNEQFFGPGTRLTVL.

The V gene is TRBV21-1, the J gene TRBJ2-1; no DNA check was done on the table's D call, TRBD1. TRBV21-1 is noted as a pseudogene. The CDR3 spans 14 residues. The CDR3 DNA follows: TGTGCCAGCAGCACGCGGGACAGGGTCGATGAGCAGTTCTTC. It is translated as CASSTRDRVDEQFF.

The chain recombines TRBV12-3 or TRBV12-4 with TRBJ1-1; D is undetermined. V lost 3 bases and J 0 bases, leaving 8 bases between the germline ends. The CDR3 totals 14 residues. CDR3 loop: CASSFGRLNTEAFF. The CDR3 DNA reads TGTGCCAGCAGTTTCGGGCGGTTGAACACTGAAGCTTTCTTT.

This clonotype has just a few counts. V gene TRBV13 combines with J gene TRBJ2-2; 8 bases fit TRBD1. The CDR3 is 14 residues long. The germline CDR1 and CDR2 sequences are PRHDT and FYEKMQ (reference sequence). The V gene end was trimmed by 4 bases and the J gene end by 4 bases; junction bases not matched to a gene: 2. In DNA, the CDR3 is TGTGCCAGCAGCTATGACAGGGGCACCGGGGAGCTGTTTTTT. Amino acid sequence: CASSYDRGTGELFF.

This clonotype turned up a few times. V and J are TRBV7-2 and TRBJ2-7; 7 bases are shared with TRBD1. J lost 1 base, V lost 1 base, and 10 bases had no gene match. Looked up from germline, CDR1 is SGHTA and CDR2 is FQGNSA. CDR3 size: 17 residues. CDR3 loop: CASSLGLLRDRSYEQYF. The CDR3 coding sequence is TGTGCCAGCAGCTTAGGGCTCTTACGGGACAGATCCTACGAGCAGTACTTC. The whole variable domain, remainder taken from reference TRBV7-2 and TRBJ2-7, is GAGVSQSPSNKVTEKGKDVELRCDPISGHTALYWYRQSLGQGLEFLIYFQGNSAPDKSGLPSDRFSAERTGGSVSTLTIQRTQQEDSAVYLCASSLGLLRDRSYEQYFGPGTRLTVT.